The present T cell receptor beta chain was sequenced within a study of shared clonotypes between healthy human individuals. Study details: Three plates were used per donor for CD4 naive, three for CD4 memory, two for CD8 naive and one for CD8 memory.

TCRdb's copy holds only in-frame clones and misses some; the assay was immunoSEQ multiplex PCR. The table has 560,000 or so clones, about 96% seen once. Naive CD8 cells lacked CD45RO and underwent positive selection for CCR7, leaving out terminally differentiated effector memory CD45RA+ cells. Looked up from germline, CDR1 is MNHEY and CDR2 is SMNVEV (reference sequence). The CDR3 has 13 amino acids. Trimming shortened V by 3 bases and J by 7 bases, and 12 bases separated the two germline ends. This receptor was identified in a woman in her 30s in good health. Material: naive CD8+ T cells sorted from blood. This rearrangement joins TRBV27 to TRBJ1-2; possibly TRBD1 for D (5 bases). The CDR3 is CASSFGTGSGYTF. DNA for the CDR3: TGTGCCAGCAGTTTCGGGACTGGATCTGGCTACACCTTC.